The sample holds many counts of the clone carrying this T cell receptor beta chain. The source of the sample is a study of T-cell memory formation after mild COVID-19. The CDR3 extends over 12 amino acids. Trimming took off 2 bases at V and 7 bases at J, with 6 bases between the two ends. Germline lookup yields CDR1 DFQATT and CDR2 SNEGSKA (reference sequence). TCRdb reanalysed the 5' RACE reads using MiXCR and keeps one entry per CDR3 protein. The sample lists 280,000 or so distinct CDR3 sequences; around 8% were seen once. The J gene is TRBJ1-6, the V gene TRBV20-1; maybe TRBD1 (6 bases). Sequencing was carried out using PBMCs or a T cell subset sorted from them (not recorded which). This clonotype originated in a man aged 18 to 35 who had mild COVID-19 (a few samples of this study predate the infection). Cell type and time point are not known. The CDR3 bases are TGCAGTGCTAGAAGGGGGAATTCACCCCTCCACTTT. Encoded protein: CSARRGNSPLHF.